These 3 T cell receptor beta chains originate from one sample sequenced in a study of lymphopenia after photon versus proton radiotherapy. Sequencing used immunoSEQ multiplex PCR; TCRdb keeps in-frame clones, though not all of them. This table has tens of thousands of clones, around four fifths appearing once. Sequencing was performed on peripheral blood, taken from a patient treated with proton-based radiotherapy. The source of these receptors is a man in his 60s with pancreatic cancer.

The chain combines TRBV6-5 with TRBJ2-3; maybe TRBD2 (5 bases). Trimming took 6 bases from V and 1 from J, leaving 14 bases between them. The CDR3 loop spans 15 amino acids. The germline CDR1 and CDR2 sequences are MNHEY and SVGAGI. CDR3 residues: CASRTEEGGTDTQYF. Here the CDR3 DNA reads TGTGCCAGCAGAACCGAAGAGGGTGGCACAGATACGCAGTATTTT.

This rearrangement joins TRBV7-8 to TRBJ1-6; the D gene is possibly TRBD1 (6 bases). This CDR3 is built from 15 residues. Trimming stripped 5 bases from V and 7 bases from J, with 15 bases between. The germline gives CDR1 SGHVS, CDR2 FQNEAQ. CDR3 in DNA: TGTGCCAGCAGCCTCCGGACAGTGGGGAATTCACCCCTCCACTTT. This codes for CASSLRTVGNSPLHF.

The V call is TRBV19, the J call TRBJ2-5; TRBD2 might be the D (5 bases). V shed 3 bases and J shed 7 bases, with 18 bases lying between them. The CDR3 loop spans 15 amino acids. Germline V lookup: CDR1 LNHDA, CDR2 SQIVND (reference sequence). The CDR3 coding sequence is TGTGCCAGTAGTATTTACTTGACTACCTGGGGGACCCAGTACTTC. Translating gives CASSIYLTTWGTQYF.